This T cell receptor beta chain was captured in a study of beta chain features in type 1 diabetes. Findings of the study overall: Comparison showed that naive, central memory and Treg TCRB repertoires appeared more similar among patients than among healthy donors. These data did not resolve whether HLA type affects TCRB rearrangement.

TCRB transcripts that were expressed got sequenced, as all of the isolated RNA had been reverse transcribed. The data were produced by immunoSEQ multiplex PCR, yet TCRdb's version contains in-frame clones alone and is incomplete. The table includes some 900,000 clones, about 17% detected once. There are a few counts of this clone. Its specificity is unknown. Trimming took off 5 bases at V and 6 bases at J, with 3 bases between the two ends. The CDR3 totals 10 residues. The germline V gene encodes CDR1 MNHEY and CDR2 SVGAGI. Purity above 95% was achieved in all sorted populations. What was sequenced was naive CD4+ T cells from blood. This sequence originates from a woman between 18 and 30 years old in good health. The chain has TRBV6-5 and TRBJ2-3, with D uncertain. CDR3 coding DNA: TGTGCCAGCAGTGTTGATACGCAGTATTTT. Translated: CASSVDTQYF.